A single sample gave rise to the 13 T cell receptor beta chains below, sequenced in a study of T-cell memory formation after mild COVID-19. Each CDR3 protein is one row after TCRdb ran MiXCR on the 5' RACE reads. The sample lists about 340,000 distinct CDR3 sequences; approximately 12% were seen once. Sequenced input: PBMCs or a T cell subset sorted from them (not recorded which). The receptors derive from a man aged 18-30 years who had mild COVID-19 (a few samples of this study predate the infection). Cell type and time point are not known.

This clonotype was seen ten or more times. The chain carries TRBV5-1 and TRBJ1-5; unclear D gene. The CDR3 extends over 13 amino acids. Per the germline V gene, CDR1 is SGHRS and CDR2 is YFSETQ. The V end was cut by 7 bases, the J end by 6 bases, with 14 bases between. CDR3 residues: CASSDNPGQPQHF. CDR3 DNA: TGCGCCAGCTCCGACAACCCGGGTCAGCCCCAGCATTTT.

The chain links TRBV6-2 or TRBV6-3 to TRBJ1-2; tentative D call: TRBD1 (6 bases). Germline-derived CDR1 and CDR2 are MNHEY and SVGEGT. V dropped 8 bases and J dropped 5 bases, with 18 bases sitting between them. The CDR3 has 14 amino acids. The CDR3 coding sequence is TGTGCCAGCGCGCCATGGACAGATTATTATGGCTACACCTTC. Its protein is CASAPWTDYYGYTF.

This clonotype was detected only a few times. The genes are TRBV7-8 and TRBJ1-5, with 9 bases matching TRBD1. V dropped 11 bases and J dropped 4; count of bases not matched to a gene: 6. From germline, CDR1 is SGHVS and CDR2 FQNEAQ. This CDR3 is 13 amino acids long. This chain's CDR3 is CAAGTGLNQPQHF. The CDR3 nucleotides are TGTGCCGCCGGGACAGGGCTTAATCAGCCCCAGCATTTT.

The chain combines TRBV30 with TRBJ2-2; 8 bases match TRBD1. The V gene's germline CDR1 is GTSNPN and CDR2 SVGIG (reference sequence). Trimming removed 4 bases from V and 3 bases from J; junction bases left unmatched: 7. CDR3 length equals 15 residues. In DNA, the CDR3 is TGTGCCTGGATGGGACAGGCCATTTACACCGGGGAGCTGTTTTTT. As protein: CAWMGQAIYTGELFF.

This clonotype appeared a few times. CDR3 DNA sequence: TGTGCCAGCAGTTACTCGACCCAGCTTTCACCCCTCCACTTT. Translation: CASSYSTQLSPLHF. This chain uses TRBV6-5 with TRBJ1-6; D gene ambiguous. CDR3 length equals 14 residues. V lost 0 bases and J lost 9, with 9 bases in between. CDR1 MNHEY and CDR2 SVGAGI come from the germline V gene.

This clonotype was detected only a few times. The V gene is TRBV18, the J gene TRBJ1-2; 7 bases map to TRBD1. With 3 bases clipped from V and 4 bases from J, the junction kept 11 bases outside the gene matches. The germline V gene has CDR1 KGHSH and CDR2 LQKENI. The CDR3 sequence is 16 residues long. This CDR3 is CASSPKRWTGSYGYTF. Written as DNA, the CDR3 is TGTGCCAGCTCACCGAAACGATGGACAGGCTCCTATGGCTACACCTTC.

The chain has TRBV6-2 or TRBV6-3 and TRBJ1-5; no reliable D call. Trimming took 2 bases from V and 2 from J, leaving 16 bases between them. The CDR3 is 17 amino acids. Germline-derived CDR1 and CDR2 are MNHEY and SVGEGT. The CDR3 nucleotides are TGTGCCAGCAGTTACCCAGCGACCCCGGATGGCAATCAGCCCCAGCATTTT. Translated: CASSYPATPDGNQPQHF.

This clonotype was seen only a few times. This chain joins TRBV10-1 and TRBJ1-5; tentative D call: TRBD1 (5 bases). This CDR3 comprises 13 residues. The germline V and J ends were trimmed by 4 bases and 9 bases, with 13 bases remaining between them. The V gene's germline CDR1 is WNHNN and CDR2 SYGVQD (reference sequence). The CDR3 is CASSAGPQGPQHF. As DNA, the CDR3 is TGCGCCAGCAGTGCGGGTCCCCAGGGGCCCCAGCATTTT.

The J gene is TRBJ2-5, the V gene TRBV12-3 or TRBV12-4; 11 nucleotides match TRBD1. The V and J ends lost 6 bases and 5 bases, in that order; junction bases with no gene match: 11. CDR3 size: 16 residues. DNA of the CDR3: TGTGCCAGCAGCCCAGGGACAGGGGGGTTTGTGGAGACCCAGTACTTC. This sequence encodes CASSPGTGGFVETQYF.

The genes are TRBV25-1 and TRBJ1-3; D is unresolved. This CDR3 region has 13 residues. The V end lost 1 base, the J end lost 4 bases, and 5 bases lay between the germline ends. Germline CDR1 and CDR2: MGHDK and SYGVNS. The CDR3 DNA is TGTGCCAGCAGTGAATCGGGGGGAAACACCATATATTTT. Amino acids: CASSESGGNTIYF.

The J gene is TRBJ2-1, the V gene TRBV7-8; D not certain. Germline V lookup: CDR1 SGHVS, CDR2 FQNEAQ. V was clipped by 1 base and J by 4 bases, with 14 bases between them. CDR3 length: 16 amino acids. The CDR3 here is CASSLVGSVAYNEQFF. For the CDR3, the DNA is TGTGCCAGCAGCTTAGTTGGTTCGGTAGCTTACAATGAGCAGTTCTTC.

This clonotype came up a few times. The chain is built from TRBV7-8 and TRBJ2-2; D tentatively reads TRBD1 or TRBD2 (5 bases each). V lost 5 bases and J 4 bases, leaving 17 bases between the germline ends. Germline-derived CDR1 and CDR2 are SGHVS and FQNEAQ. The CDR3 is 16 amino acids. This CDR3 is CASSPGTRLITGELFF. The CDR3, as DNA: TGTGCCAGCAGCCCGGGGACCAGGCTCATCACCGGGGAGCTGTTTTTT.

CDR3 sequence (DNA): TGCGCCAGCAGCCAAGAGGTGACGGTAACTTCCTATGGCTACACCTTC. Amino acid sequence: CASSQEVTVTSYGYTF. This chain links TRBV4-3 with TRBJ1-2; D is unresolved. The ends were cut back, 0 bases at V and 4 bases at J, with 15 bases in the middle. This CDR3 contains 16 residues. Germline CDR1 is LGHNA and CDR2 is YSLEER.